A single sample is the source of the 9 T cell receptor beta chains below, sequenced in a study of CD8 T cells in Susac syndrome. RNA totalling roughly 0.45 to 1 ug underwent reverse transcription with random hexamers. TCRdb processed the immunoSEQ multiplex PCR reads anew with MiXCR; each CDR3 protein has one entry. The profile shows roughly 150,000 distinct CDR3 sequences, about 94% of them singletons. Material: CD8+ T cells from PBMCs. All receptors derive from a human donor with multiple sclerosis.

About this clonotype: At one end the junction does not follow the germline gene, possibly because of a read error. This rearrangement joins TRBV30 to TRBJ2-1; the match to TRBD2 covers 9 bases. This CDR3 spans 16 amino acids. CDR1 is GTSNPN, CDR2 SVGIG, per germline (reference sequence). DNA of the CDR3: TGTGCCTGGAGTGGGGACGCGGGGGGGAACTACCATGAGCAGTTCTTC. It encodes CAWSGDAGGNYHEQFF.

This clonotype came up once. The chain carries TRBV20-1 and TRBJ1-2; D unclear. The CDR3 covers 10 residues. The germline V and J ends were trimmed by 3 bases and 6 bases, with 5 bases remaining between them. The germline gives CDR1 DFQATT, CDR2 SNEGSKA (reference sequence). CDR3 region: CSARANGYTF. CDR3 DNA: TGCAGTGCTAGGGCGAATGGCTACACCTTC.

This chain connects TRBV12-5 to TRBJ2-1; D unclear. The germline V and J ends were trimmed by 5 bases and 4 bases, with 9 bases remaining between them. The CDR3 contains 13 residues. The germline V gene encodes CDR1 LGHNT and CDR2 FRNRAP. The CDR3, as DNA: TGTGCTAGTGGTATGAACAGTTACAATGAGCAGTTCTTC. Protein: CASGMNSYNEQFF.

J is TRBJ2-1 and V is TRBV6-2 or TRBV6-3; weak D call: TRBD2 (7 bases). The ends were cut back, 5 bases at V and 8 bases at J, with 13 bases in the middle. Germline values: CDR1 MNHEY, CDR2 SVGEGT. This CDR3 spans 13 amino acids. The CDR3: CASSRGGWDEQFF. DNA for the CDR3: TGTGCCAGCAGTAGGGGGGGATGGGATGAGCAGTTCTTC.

In nucleotides, the CDR3 is TGCAGTGCTAGTCCGGACCCGACGACATACAATGAGCAGTTCTTC. Encoded protein: CSASPDPTTYNEQFF. The V and J genes are TRBV20-1 and TRBJ2-1; no definite D call. CDR3 length: 15 residues. Germline CDR1 DFQATT, CDR2 SNEGSKA (reference sequence). V lost 3 bases, J lost 4 bases, and 16 bases lay in between.

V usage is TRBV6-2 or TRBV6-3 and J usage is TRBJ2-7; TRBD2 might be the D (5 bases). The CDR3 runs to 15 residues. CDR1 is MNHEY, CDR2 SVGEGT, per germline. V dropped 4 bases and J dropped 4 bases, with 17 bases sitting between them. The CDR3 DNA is TGTGCCAGCAGTTCCCTTAAGGGAGCGAGTTACGAGCAGTACTTC. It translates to CASSSLKGASYEQYF.

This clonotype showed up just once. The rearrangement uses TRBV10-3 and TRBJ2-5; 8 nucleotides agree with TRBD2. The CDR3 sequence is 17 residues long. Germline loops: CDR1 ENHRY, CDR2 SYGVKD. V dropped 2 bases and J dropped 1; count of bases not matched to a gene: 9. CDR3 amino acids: CAISERVAGTPQETQYF. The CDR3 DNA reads TGTGCCATCAGTGAGAGAGTAGCGGGGACACCCCAAGAGACCCAGTACTTC.

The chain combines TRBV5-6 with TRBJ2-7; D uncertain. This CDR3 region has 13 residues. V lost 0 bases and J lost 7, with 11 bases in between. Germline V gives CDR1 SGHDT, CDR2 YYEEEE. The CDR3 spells CASSLGTLGEQYF. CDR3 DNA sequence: TGTGCCAGCAGCTTGGGCACCCTGGGGGAGCAGTACTTC.

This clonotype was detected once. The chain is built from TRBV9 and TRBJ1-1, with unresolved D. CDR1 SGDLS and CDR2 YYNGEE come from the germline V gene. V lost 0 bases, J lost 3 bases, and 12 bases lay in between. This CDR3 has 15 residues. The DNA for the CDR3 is TGTGCCAGCAGCGTAGGTGGAAGGATGGACACTGAAGCTTTCTTT. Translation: CASSVGGRMDTEAFF.